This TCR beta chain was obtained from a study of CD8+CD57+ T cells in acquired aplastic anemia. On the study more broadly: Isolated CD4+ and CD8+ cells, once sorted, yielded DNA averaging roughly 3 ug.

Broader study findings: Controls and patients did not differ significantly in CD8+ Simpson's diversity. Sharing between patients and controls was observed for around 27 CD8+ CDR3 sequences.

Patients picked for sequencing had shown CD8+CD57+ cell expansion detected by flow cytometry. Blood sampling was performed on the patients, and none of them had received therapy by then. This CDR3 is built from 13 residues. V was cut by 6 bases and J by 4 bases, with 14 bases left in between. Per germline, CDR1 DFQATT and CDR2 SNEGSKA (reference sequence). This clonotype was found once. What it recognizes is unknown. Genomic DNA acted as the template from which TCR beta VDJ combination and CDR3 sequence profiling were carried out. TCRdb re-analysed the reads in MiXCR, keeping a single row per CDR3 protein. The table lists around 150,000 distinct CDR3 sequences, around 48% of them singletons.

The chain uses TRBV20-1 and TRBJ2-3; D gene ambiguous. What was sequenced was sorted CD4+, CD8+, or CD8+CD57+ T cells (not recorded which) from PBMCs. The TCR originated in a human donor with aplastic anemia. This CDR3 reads CSAPGGAPDTQYF. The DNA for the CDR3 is TGCAGTGCCCCCGGCGGAGCCCCAGATACGCAGTATTTT.